A selection of T cell receptor beta chains follows, all from one sample in a study of radiotherapy plus CTLA-4 blockade in lung cancer. Method: immunoSEQ multiplex PCR; TCRdb's copy keeps in-frame clones and lacks some. Among 47,000 or so clones, around 83% were seen once, and the ten largest hold roughly 25%. The sequenced sample was peripheral blood, obtained from a patient treated with radiotherapy plus ipilimumab. These receptors came from a human donor with non-small cell lung cancer whose response to radiotherapy plus ipilimumab could not be evaluated. CDR3s include the opening cysteine and the closing phenylalanine or tryptophan. D genes are given only for firm matches. Clone size is not always given. Where it is, it says once, few, many or a class for expanded clones.

clone size	CDR3 length	V gene	D gene	J gene	CDR3 DNA	CDR3 protein
NA	12	TRBV7-2	NA	TRBJ1-1	TGTGCCAGCAGCCTTGGGGGCCTGGGAGCTTTCTTT	CASSLGGLGAFF
NA	15	TRBV28	NA	TRBJ2-2	TGTGCCAGCAGTTTACCCACAGCCACCGCCGGGGAGCTGTTTTTT	CASSLPTATAGELFF
NA	14	TRBV6-6	TRBD1	TRBJ2-7	TGTGCCAGCAGGACGGGACAGGGCTCCTACGAGCAGTACTTC	CASRTGQGSYEQYF
NA	13	TRBV27	TRBD1	TRBJ1-2	TGTGCCAGCAGTGGGACAGGGAACTATGGCTACACCTTC	CASSGTGNYGYTF
NA	13	TRBV18	NA	TRBJ2-1	TGTGCCAGCTCCCGGGACTTCCAAGAGGAGCAGTTCTTC	CASSRDFQEEQFF
NA	14	TRBV4-3	NA	TRBJ2-7	TGCGCCAGCAGCCAAGACAGGGGTCTAGGGGAGCAGTACTTC	CASSQDRGLGEQYF
NA	16	TRBV27	TRBD2	TRBJ2-1	TGTGCCAGCAGTTCCCCACTAGCGGGAGGGTCAGGAGAGCAGTTCTTC	CASSSPLAGGSGEQFF
NA	14	TRBV28	NA	TRBJ1-5	TGTGCCAGCAGTTTAGCGGGGGACGGTCAGCCCCAGCATTTT	CASSLAGDGQPQHF
NA	13	TRBV28	NA	TRBJ2-7	TGTGCCAGCAGTTTCCGGACACACTACGAGCAGTACTTC	CASSFRTHYEQYF
NA	13	TRBV10-3	NA	TRBJ2-7	TGTGCCGGCATGGCTGAGAGGACTTACGAGCAGTACTTC	CAGMAERTYEQYF
NA	16	TRBV6-6	TRBD2	TRBJ2-3	TGTGCCAGCAGTCCACCTAGCGGGCGTAAGGAAGATACGCAGTATTTT	CASSPPSGRKEDTQYF
NA	16	TRBV9	TRBD2	TRBJ2-1	TGTGCCAGCAGCGTAGGTTTTGCGGGAGCTGAGAATGAGCAGTTCTTC	CASSVGFAGAENEQFF
NA	14	TRBV29-1	TRBD1	TRBJ2-2	TGCAGCGTTGGGAGGACAGGGGACACCGGGGAGCTGTTTTTT	CSVGRTGDTGELFF
once	16	TRBV5-3	NA	TRBJ2-2	TGTGCCAGAAGCCCGACGGACCGGGGGAGCACCGGGGAGCTGTTTTTT	CARSPTDRGSTGELFF
NA	15	TRBV2	TRBD1	TRBJ2-3	TGTGCCAGCAACTCTAGGACAGGACTCACGGATACGCAGTATTTT	CASNSRTGLTDTQYF
NA	11	TRBV20-1	TRBD2	TRBJ2-7	TGCAGTGCTGGACGGGGGGTCGAGCAGTACTTC	CSAGRGVEQYF
NA	15	TRBV7-3	NA	TRBJ2-5	TGTGCCAGCAGCTTAAGGTCAGGGGTTGAGGAGACCCAGTACTTC	CASSLRSGVEETQYF
few	15	TRBV25-1	NA	TRBJ2-1	TGTGCCAGCAGTGAATGGGCAGGGAAAAAAAATGAGCAGTTCTTC	CASSEWAGKKNEQFF
NA	15	TRBV25-1	TRBD1	TRBJ2-1	TGTGCCAGCAGTGATGGGACAGGGAGTGACAATGAGCAGTTCTTC	CASSDGTGSDNEQFF
once	15	TRBV13	TRBD2	TRBJ2-7	TGTGCCAGCAGCTCAGGACTAGCGGGAGGACCCGAGCAGTACTTC	CASSSGLAGGPEQYF
NA	14	TRBV7-3	NA	TRBJ2-5	TGTGCCAGCAGCTTAACAGGCGGAGTAGAGACCCAGTACTTC	CASSLTGGVETQYF
NA	15	TRBV11-3	NA	TRBJ2-1	TGTGCCAGCAGCAAAGGGGGTGAATATACGACAGAGCAGTTCTTC	CASSKGGEYTTEQFF
NA	14	TRBV7-2	TRBD1	TRBJ1-4	TGTGCCAGCAGCCTAGGACAGGGCAATGAAAAACTGTTTTTT	CASSLGQGNEKLFF
once	12	TRBV6-5	NA	TRBJ2-7	TGTGCCAGCGGCGACAGTGCCTACGAGCAGTACTTC	CASGDSAYEQYF
NA	17	TRBV25-1	NA	TRBJ2-1	TGTGCCAGCAGTGCGTTAGGTGGGGGGGCCTTACGCAATGAGCAGTTCTTC	CASSALGGGALRNEQFF
NA	16	TRBV10-3	TRBD1	TRBJ1-2	TGTGCCATCACGCCAGGGGGTGAGGTGGGCCTCTATGGCTACACCTTC	CAITPGGEVGLYGYTF
NA	15	TRBV6-5	NA	TRBJ1-2	TGTGCCAGCAGTTTAACAGGCGAAAATTACTATGGCTACACCTTC	CASSLTGENYYGYTF
NA	17	TRBV5-1	NA	TRBJ1-1	TGCGCCAGCAGCTTGGCCAATGGACAGATGATGAACACTGAAGCTTTCTTT	CASSLANGQMMNTEAFF
once	11	TRBV4-1	NA	TRBJ2-5	TGCGCCAGCAGCCAAGGGACTGAGCAGTACTTC	CASSQGTEQYF
NA	13	TRBV7-9	NA	TRBJ1-1	TGTGCCAGCAGCCCCAGGGATCGCACTGAAGCTTTCTTT	CASSPRDRTEAFF
NA	14	TRBV6-5	NA	TRBJ1-1	TGTGCCAGCAGTTACTACGGGGAGGGGACTGAAGCTTTCTTT	CASSYYGEGTEAFF
NA	14	TRBV28	NA	TRBJ2-5	TGTGCCAGCAGGGGAGGCATTTGGGAAGAGACCCAGTACTTC	CASRGGIWEETQYF
NA	16	TRBV5-6	TRBD1	TRBJ2-7	TGTGCCAGCAGCCGCAAGACTCGACAGGGACGAGGGGAGCAGTACTTC	CASSRKTRQGRGEQYF
NA	15	TRBV4-1	TRBD1	TRBJ2-7	TGCGCCAGCAGCCAAGGGGGACAGGGTGTCAACGAGCAGTACTTC	CASSQGGQGVNEQYF
NA	14	TRBV11-2	TRBD1	TRBJ1-2	TGTGCCAGCAGCACGGGACAGGGGGCGGGAGGCTACACCTTC	CASSTGQGAGGYTF
few	13	TRBV5-6	NA	TRBJ1-4	TGTGCCAGCAGCTCCGGTCTAAATGAAAAACTGTTTTTT	CASSSGLNEKLFF
NA	14	TRBV28	TRBD1	TRBJ1-3	TGTGCCAGCACCCAGTCGGACAGGCCTCGAACCATATATTTT	CASTQSDRPRTIYF
NA	13	TRBV19	NA	TRBJ2-3	TGTGCCACCTCGGACAGAGGCACAGATACGCAGTATTTT	CATSDRGTDTQYF
NA	15	TRBV4-3	TRBD1	TRBJ2-7	TGCGCCAGCAGCCAACGGACAGGGATCTTCTACGAGCAGTACTTC	CASSQRTGIFYEQYF
NA	15	TRBV7-3	NA	TRBJ2-7	TGTGCCAGCAGCTTAACGGGGACGGGGGTCTACGAGCAGTACTTC	CASSLTGTGVYEQYF
NA	14	TRBV28	NA	TRBJ2-7	TGTGCCAGCAGTGGCCTAGCCGCGACCTACGAGCAGTACTTC	CASSGLAATYEQYF
NA	13	TRBV27	TRBD1	TRBJ2-7	TGTGCCAGCAGTTTATGGGGACAGTCCCGGCAGTACTTC	CASSLWGQSRQYF
NA	16	TRBV4-2	TRBD2	TRBJ2-7	TGTGCCAGCAGCCTCACGTCACGGGAGGTTGAATACGAGCAGTACTTC	CASSLTSREVEYEQYF
once	16	TRBV7-9	TRBD2	TRBJ2-3	TGTGCCAGCAGCTCGGGACTAGCTCCGGGCACAGATACGCAGTATTTT	CASSSGLAPGTDTQYF
NA	16	TRBV28	TRBD1	TRBJ1-3	TGTGCCAGCAGTTTATTCCACAGGGGCGCTGGAAACACCATATATTTT	CASSLFHRGAGNTIYF
NA	12	TRBV13	NA	TRBJ1-1	TGTGCCAGCAGCTCCGAGGGGGAAGAAGCTTTCTTT	CASSSEGEEAFF
NA	13	TRBV6-5	TRBD1	TRBJ1-5	TGTGCCAGCAGTTTCACAGGGGGGGTGCCCCAGCATTTT	CASSFTGGVPQHF
NA	12	TRBV1	NA	TRBJ2-3	TGCACCAGCCCCGACGGGACAGATACGCAGTATTTT	CTSPDGTDTQYF
NA	16	TRBV4-1	TRBD2	TRBJ2-1	TGCGCCAGCAGCCATAGACTAGCGGGAGATTACAATGAGCAGTTCTTC	CASSHRLAGDYNEQFF
NA	14	TRBV27	NA	TRBJ2-7	TGTGCCAGCATGAGTAGGGGTATGGGCTACGAGCAGTACTTC	CASMSRGMGYEQYF
NA	15	TRBV16	TRBD2	TRBJ2-5	TGTGCCAGCAGCCAATCGATAGCGGGAGAGGAGACCCAGTACTTC	CASSQSIAGEETQYF
NA	13	TRBV2	NA	TRBJ1-1	TGTGCCAGCAGAGAGGGACAGAACACTGAAGCTTTCTTT	CASREGQNTEAFF
NA	16	TRBV4-1	NA	TRBJ1-1	TGCGCCAGCAGCAAAAACCCGGACAGAATGAACACTGAAGCTTTCTTT	CASSKNPDRMNTEAFF
NA	13	TRBV29-1	NA	TRBJ2-2	TGCAGCGTGGCTACAGGGTTGTACGGGGAGCTGTTTTTT	CSVATGLYGELFF